This record looks at one TCR beta chain sequence and its context. The antigen remains undetermined. This record comes from a study of T cell responses to AZD1222 COVID-19 vaccine. Points from the study as a whole: Baseline antibody screening turned up just a handful of seropositive AZD1222 recipients.

Trimming stripped 3 bases from V and 2 bases from J, with 10 bases between. From germline, CDR1 is MNHEY and CDR2 SVGAGI. The CDR3 spans 15 residues. The method was immunoSEQ multiplex PCR; TCRdb's version includes in-frame clones alone and lacks a portion of them. The repertoire holds over 65,000 clones, with about 92% as singletons. The sequence was obtained from an adult who received the AZD1222 COVID-19 vaccine. The sample here was peripheral blood, taken 28 days after the second AZD1222 dose. This chain links TRBV6-5 with TRBJ2-2, with D perhaps TRBD1 or TRBD2 (5 bases each). DNA for the CDR3: TGTGCCAGCAGTTATTTTGGGGGTAACACCGGGGAGCTGTTTTTT. Protein sequence: CASSYFGGNTGELFF.